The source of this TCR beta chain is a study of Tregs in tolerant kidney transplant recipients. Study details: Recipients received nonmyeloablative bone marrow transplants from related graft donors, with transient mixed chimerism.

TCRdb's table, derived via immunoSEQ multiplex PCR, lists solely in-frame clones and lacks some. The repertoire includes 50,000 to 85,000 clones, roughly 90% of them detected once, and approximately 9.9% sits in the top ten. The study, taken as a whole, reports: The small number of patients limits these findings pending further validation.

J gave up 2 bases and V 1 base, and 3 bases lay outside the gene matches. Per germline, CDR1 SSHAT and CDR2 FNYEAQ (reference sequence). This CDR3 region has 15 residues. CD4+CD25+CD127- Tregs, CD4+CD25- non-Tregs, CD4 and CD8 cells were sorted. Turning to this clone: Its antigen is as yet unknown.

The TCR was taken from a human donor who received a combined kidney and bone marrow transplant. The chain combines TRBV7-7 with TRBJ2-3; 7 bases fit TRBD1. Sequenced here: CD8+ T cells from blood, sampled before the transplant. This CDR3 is CASSLGDRDTDTQYF. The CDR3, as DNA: TGTGCCAGCAGCTTAGGGGACAGAGACACAGATACGCAGTATTTT.